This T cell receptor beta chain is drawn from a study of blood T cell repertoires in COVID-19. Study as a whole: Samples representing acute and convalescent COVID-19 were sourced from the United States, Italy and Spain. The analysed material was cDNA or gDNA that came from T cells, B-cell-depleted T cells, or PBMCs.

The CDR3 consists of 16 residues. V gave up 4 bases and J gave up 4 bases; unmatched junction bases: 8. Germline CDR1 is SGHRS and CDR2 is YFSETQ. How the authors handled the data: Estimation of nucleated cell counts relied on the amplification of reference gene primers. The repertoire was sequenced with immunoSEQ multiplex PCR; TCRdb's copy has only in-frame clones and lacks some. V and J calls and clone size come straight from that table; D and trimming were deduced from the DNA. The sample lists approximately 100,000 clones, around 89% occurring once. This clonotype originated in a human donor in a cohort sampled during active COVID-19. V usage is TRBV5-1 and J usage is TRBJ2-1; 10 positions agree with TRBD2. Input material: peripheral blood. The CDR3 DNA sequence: TGCGCCAGCAGCCCAAACCCTAGCGGGAGATACAATGAGCAGTTCTTC. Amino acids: CASSPNPSGRYNEQFF.